Presented here are 6 T cell receptor beta chains from one specimen sequenced in a study of identical twins. From the 5' RACE reads, TCRdb called clonotypes with MiXCR, one entry per CDR3 protein. The sample lists 1.5 million or so distinct CDR3 sequences; less than 40% were seen once. Material: cord blood. The source of these receptors is a newborn girl in good health.

This rearrangement joins TRBV6-4 to TRBJ2-3, with 12 nucleotides matching TRBD2. The germline gives CDR1 MRHNA, CDR2 SNTAGT. V was clipped by 2 bases and J by 4 bases; unmatched bases: 4. The CDR3 length is 16 residues. CDR3 in DNA: TGTGCCAGCAGTGACCTAGCGGGGGGGCCTCCAGATACGCAGTATTTT. Its protein is CASSDLAGGPPDTQYF.

The V gene is TRBV1, the J gene TRBJ1-2; the table assigns TRBD1, which was not confirmed against the DNA. TRBV1 is recorded as a pseudogene. This CDR3 comprises 12 residues. The CDR3 DNA is TGCACCAGCAGCCAAAGGGGCTATGGCTACACCTTC. Its protein product is CTSSQRGYGYTF.

The rearrangement uses TRBV27 and TRBJ2-1; TRBD2 might be the D (6 bases). This CDR3 has 16 amino acids. CDR1 and CDR2 (germline): MNHEY, SMNVEV (reference sequence). V lost 8 bases and J lost 2, with 19 bases in between. The CDR3 DNA sequence: TGTGCCAGCTCGATTGGAGGGGCTTGGGCCTACAATGAGCAGTTCTTC. Translated: CASSIGGAWAYNEQFF.

This rearrangement joins TRBV2 to TRBJ2-3; TRBD2 matches 7 bases. Germline loops: CDR1 SNHLY, CDR2 FYNNEI. This CDR3 spans 15 amino acids. After removal of 5 bases from V and 5 bases from J, the junction contained 10 bases not matched to a gene. In DNA form, the CDR3 reads TGTGCCAGCAGTCTCGGGCGGGAGCCCGGAGATACGCAGTATTTT. It encodes CASSLGREPGDTQYF.

This clonotype was seen only a few times. The rearrangement uses TRBV24-1 and TRBJ1-2, with unresolved D. V gave up 5 bases and J gave up 2 bases, with 8 bases separating them. Germline V lookup: CDR1 KGHDR, CDR2 SFDVKD. The CDR3 is 13 residues long. CDR3 amino acids: CATSVGQNYGYTF. The CDR3 region has the DNA TGTGCCACCAGTGTCGGGCAGAACTATGGCTACACCTTC.

The chain joins TRBV20-1 to TRBJ1-5, with D possibly matching TRBD1 (5 bases). CDR3 length: 14 residues. CDR1 is DFQATT, CDR2 SNEGSKA, per germline (reference sequence). V lost 6 bases, J lost 2 bases, and 14 bases lay in between. The CDR3 DNA reads TGCAGTGCCAAGCCGACAGTAGGCAATCAGCCCCAGCATTTT. This codes for CSAKPTVGNQPQHF.